Included here is one T cell receptor beta chain sequence, with context. Original processing notes: The assay estimated nucleated cells by amplifying reference gene primers. Sequenced by immunoSEQ multiplex PCR; TCRdb stores in-frame clones only, minus some. The DNA was the basis for D and trimming; V, J and clone size are from that table. Among 250,000 to 350,000 clones listed, 85% to 90% were seen once. Trimming cost V 0 bases and J 6 bases, with 11 bases left between them. This CDR3 spans 14 amino acids. From germline, CDR1 is MNHEY and CDR2 SVGAGI. This record belongs to a study of blood T cell repertoires in COVID-19. Donors were grouped by their self-reported clinical history. Each recovered donor of Cohort 3 presented with two negative PCRs, clearance, or symptom resolution.

This receptor was obtained from a woman aged 18-30 years who had recovered from COVID-19. Material: PBMCs or T cells enriched from blood (not recorded which). V gene TRBV6-5 combines with J gene TRBJ1-1, with no clear D. DNA for the CDR3: TGTGCCAGCAGTTACTCGAGGTCACCCGCTGAAGCTTTCTTT. Protein product: CASSYSRSPAEAFF.